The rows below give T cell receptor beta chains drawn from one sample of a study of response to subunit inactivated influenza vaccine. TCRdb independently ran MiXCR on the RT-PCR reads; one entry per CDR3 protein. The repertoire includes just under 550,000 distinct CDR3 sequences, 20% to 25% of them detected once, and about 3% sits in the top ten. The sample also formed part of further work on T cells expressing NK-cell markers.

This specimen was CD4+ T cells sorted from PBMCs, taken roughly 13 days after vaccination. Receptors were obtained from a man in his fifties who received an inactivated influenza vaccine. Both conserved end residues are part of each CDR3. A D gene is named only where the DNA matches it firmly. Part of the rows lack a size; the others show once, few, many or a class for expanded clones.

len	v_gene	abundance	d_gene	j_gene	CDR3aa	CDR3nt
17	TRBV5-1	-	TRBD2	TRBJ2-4	CASSLVGSGGALDIQYF	TGCGCCAGCAGCTTGGTGGGTAGCGGGGGGGCCTTGGACATTCAGTACTTC
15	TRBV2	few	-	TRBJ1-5	CASSEQGDSNQPQHF	TGTGCCAGCAGTGAACAAGGAGATAGCAATCAGCCCCAGCATTTT
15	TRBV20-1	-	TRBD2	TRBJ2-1	CSATPSSGSYHEQFF	TGCAGTGCTACGCCCTCTAGCGGTAGCTACCATGAGCAGTTCTTC
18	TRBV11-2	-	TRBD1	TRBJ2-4	CASSLMGQLAWAKNIQYF	TGTGCCAGCAGCCTGATGGGACAGCTGGCTTGGGCCAAAAACATTCAGTACTTC
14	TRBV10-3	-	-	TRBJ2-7	CAISGGKSSYEQYF	TGTGCCATCAGTGGAGGGAAGAGCTCCTACGAGCAGTACTTC
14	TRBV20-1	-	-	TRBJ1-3	CSARIGSAGNTIYF	TGCAGTGCTAGAATCGGCTCAGCTGGAAACACCATATATTTT
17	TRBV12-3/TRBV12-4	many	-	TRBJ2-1	CASTPPPGTEGANEQFF	TGTGCCAGCACTCCACCCCCAGGGACGGAGGGTGCCAATGAGCAGTTCTTC
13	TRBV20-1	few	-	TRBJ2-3	CSARRDNTDTQYF	TGCAGTGCTAGACGGGACAACACAGATACGCAGTATTTT
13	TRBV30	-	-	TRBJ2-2	CAWSNKGAGELFF	TGTGCCTGGAGTAATAAGGGGGCCGGGGAGCTGTTTTTT
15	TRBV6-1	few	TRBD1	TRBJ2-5	CASSELGTAKETQYF	TGTGCCAGCAGTGAATTGGGGACAGCAAAAGAGACCCAGTACTTC
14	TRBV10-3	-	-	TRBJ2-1	CAISTGTGNNEQFF	TGTGCCATCAGTACCGGGACTGGGAACAATGAGCAGTTCTTC
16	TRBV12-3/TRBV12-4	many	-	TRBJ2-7	CASSLAPADSSYEQYF	TGTGCCAGCAGTTTAGCCCCAGCGGATAGCTCCTACGAGCAGTACTTC
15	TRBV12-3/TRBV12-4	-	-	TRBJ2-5	CASSFGKGVSETQYF	TGTGCCAGCAGTTTTGGGAAAGGGGTGTCAGAGACCCAGTACTTC
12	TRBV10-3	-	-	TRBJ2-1	CAISLTINEQFF	TGTGCCATCAGCCTGACCATCAATGAGCAGTTCTTC
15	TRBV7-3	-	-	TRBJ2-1	CASSSRGGSYNEQFF	TGTGCCAGCAGCTCCAGGGGCGGCTCCTACAATGAGCAGTTCTTC
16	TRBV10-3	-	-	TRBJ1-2	CAISESSGGDDYGYTF	TGTGCCATCAGTGAGTCATCCGGGGGCGACGACTATGGCTACACCTTC
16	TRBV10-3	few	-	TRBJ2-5	CAISETRKSYQETQYF	TGTGCCATCAGTGAGACCCGGAAATCGTACCAAGAGACCCAGTACTTC
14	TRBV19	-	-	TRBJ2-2	CATLRNRATGELFF	TGTGCCACCCTGCGGAACAGGGCCACCGGGGAGCTGTTTTTT
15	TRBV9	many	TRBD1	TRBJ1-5	CASSAGGGGNQPQHF	TGTGCCAGCAGCGCAGGGGGCGGGGGCAATCAGCCCCAGCATTTT
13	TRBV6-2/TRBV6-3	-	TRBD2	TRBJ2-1	CASRPGGANEQFF	TGTGCCAGCAGGCCCGGGGGGGCCAATGAGCAGTTCTTC
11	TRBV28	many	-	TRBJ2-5	CASSFGETQYF	TGTGCCAGCAGTTTTGGAGAGACCCAGTACTTC
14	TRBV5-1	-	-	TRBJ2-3	CASREQATLDTQYF	TGCGCCAGCAGGGAGCAGGCCACGCTGGATACGCAGTATTTT
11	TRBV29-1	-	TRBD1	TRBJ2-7	CSGGQTYEQYF	TGCAGCGGGGGACAGACCTACGAGCAGTACTTC
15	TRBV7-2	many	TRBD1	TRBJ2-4	CASSERRTGENIQYF	TGTGCCAGCAGCGAGAGGAGGACAGGGGAAAACATTCAGTACTTC
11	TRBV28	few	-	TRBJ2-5	CATSRQETQYF	TGTGCCACCAGTCGACAAGAGACCCAGTACTTC
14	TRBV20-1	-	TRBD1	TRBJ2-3	CSARVAGGSQPQYF	TGCAGTGCTAGGGTGGCAGGGGGAAGTCAGCCCCAGTATTTT
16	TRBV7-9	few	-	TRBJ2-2	CASSTDWGGNTGELFF	TGTGCCAGCAGCACGGACTGGGGCGGGAACACCGGGGAGCTGTTTTTT
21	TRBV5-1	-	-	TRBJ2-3	CASSPNPGRILPCGNTDTQYF	TGCGCCAGCAGCCCGAACCCGGGACGGATTCTACCCTGCGGAAACACAGATACGCAGTATTTT
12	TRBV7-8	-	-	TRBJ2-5	CASSLVWQTQYF	TGTGCCAGCAGCTTAGTTTGGCAGACCCAGTACTTC